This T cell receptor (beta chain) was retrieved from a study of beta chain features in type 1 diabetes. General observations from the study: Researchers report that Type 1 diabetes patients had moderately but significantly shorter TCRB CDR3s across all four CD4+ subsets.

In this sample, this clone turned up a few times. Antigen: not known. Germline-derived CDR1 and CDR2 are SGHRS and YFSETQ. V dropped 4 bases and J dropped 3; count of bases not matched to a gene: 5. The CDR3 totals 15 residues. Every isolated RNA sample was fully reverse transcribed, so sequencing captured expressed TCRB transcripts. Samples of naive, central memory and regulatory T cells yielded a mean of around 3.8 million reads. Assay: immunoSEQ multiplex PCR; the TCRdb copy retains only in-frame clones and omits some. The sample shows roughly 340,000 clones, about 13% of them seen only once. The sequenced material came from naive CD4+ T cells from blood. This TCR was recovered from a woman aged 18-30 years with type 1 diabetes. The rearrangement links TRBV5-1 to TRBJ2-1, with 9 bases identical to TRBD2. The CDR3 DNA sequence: TGCGCCAGCAGCCCTATTAGCGGGAGCTACAATGAGCAGTTCTTC. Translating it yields CASSPISGSYNEQFF.